Here is one T cell receptor beta chain with its context. What it recognizes is unknown. Using immunoSEQ multiplex PCR, the repertoire was profiled, and TCRdb retains in-frame clones only, with some absent. This sample has about 680,000 clones, with about 89% found just once. The V end was cut by 3 bases, the J end by 0 bases, with 7 bases between. The CDR3 totals 13 residues. From germline, CDR1 is SQVTM and CDR2 ANQGSEA. The treatment here: over 15 received Ad26.COV2.S at low or high dose, single or two shots; roughly five received placebo; per-sample allocation not given. Sampling happened 63 days after the first vaccine or placebo injection. This specimen comes from a study of Ad26.COV2.S vaccination and SARS-CoV-2 variants. General study points: Vaccinees showed greater spike-specific TCR breadth than placebo recipients. Participants given vaccine showed non-spike TCR breadth similar to that of placebo recipients.

The input for sequencing was peripheral blood, taken in a trial of Ad26.COV2.S vaccine versus placebo. The chain uses TRBV29-1 and TRBJ2-3, with no clear D. The source is a person aged 18-65 years who received the Ad26.COV2.S COVID-19 vaccine or a placebo. The CDR3 region is CSVESQSTDTQYF. The DNA of the CDR3 is TGCAGCGTTGAGAGCCAGAGCACAGATACGCAGTATTTT.